This T cell receptor beta chain comes out of a study of shared clonotypes between healthy human individuals. Turning to this clone: Antigen unknown.

Regarding the study as a whole: Against clonotypes common to all four donors, non-shared ones had lower generation probabilities.

The CDR3 covers 13 residues. Germline lookup yields CDR1 MNHNS and CDR2 SASEGT. Trimming removed 6 bases at V and 7 bases at J, with 14 bases between. The CD4+ fraction was divided into a CD45RA+ naive subset and a CD45RA-negative memory subset. Replicate PCRs for sorted subsets used approximately 220 ng DNA; this equaled tens of thousands of T cell genomes. Sequencing used immunoSEQ multiplex PCR; TCRdb keeps in-frame clones, though not all of them. The sample consists of 730,000 or so clones, about two thirds of them appearing once. V is TRBV6-1 and J is TRBJ2-3, with a tentative D call TRBD1 (6 bases). The origin of this receptor is a woman in her twenties or thirties in good health. Sequencing was done on a sample of memory CD4+ T cells sorted from blood. Documented subset: CD45RA-negative fraction. CDR3 sequence: CASRRQVVNTQYF. The CDR3 DNA reads as TGTGCCAGCAGGCGACAGGTAGTAAATACGCAGTATTTT.